This TCR beta chain was profiled in a study of T cells in Graves' hyperthyroidism and ophthalmopathy. The wider study: The blood sample was taken at first diagnosis, before treatment began.

The TCR beta CDR3 regions underwent amplification using RNA transcripts as the source. The TCR CDR3 first-round RT-PCR relied on the HTBI primer set. TCRdb used MiXCR to reprocess the multiplex PCR reads, holding one entry per CDR3 protein. The sample records about half a million distinct CDR3 sequences, about 16% being singletons. Germline V gene lookup returns CDR1 SQVTM and CDR2 ANQGSEA. The J segment lost 4 bases and the V segment lost 7 bases, leaving 20 bases of the junction unmatched. The CDR3 runs to 18 residues. This clonotype was seen many times. The chain is built from TRBV29-1 and TRBJ2-3, with 10 bases aligning to TRBD2. The sequence derives from a woman aged 25 to 39 with Graves' ophthalmopathy. Sequenced sample: blood. CDR3 amino acids: CSGCPSGAGGPMADTQYF. The CDR3 DNA is TGCAGCGGATGTCCGTCGGGAGCGGGAGGGCCTATGGCAGATACGCAGTATTTT.